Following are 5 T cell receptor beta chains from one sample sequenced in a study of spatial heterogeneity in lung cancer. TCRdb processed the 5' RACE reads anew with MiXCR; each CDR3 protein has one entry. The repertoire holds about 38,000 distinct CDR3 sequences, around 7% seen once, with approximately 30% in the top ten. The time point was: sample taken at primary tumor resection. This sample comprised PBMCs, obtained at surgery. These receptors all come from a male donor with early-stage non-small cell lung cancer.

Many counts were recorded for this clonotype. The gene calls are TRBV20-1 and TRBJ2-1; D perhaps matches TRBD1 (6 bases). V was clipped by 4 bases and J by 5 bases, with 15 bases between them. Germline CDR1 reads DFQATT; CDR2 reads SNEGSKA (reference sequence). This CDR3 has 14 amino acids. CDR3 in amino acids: CSAIGQTRDNEQFF. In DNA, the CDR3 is TGCAGTGCTATTGGACAGACAAGGGACAATGAGCAGTTCTTC.

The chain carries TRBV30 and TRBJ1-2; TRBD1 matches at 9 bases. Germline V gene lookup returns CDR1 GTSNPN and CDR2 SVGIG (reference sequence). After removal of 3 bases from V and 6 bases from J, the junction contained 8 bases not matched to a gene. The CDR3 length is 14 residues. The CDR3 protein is CAWRTQDRGHGYTF. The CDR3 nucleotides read TGTGCCTGGAGGACCCAGGACAGGGGTCATGGCTACACCTTC. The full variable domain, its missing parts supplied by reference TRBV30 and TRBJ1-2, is SQTIHQWPATLVQPVGSPLSLECTVEGTSNPNLYWYRQAAGRGLQLLFYSVGIGQISSEVPQNLSASRPQDRQFILSSKKLLLSDSGFYLCAWRTQDRGHGYTFGSGTRLTVV.

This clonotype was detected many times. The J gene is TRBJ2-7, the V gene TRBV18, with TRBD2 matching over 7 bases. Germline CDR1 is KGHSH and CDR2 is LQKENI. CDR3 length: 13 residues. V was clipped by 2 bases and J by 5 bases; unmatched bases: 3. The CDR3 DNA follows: TGTGCCAGCTCACCAGCGGGAGACAACGAGCAGTACGTC. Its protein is CASSPAGDNEQYV.

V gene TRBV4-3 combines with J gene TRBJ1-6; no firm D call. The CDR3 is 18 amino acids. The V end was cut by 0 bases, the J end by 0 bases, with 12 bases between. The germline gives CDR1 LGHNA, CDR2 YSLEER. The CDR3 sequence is CASSQDPRRSSYNSPLHF. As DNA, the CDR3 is TGCGCCAGCAGCCAAGATCCGAGGCGCAGCTCCTATAATTCACCCCTCCACTTT.

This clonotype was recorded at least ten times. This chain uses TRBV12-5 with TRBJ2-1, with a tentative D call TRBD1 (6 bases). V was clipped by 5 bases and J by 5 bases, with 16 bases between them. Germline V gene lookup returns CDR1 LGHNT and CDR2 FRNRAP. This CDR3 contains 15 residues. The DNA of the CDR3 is TGTGCTAGTGGTGGACAGATACTGGGGAACAATGAGCAGTTCTTC. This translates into CASGGQILGNNEQFF.